These 12 T cell receptor beta chains share one sample of origin, sequenced in a study of blood T cells in healthy people across ages. Sample-barcoded 5' priming and a J-beta primer mix drove a second PCR of about 6 to 11 cycles. One entry per CDR3 protein, called by TCRdb with MiXCR from the 5' RACE reads. The table includes roughly 2 million distinct CDR3 sequences, less than 50% detected once. The material sequenced was blood. These receptors were taken from a woman in her thirties or forties in good health.

The genes are TRBV7-8 and TRBJ2-7; 9 bases match TRBD1. V lost 8 bases to trimming and J lost 7 bases; unmatched junction nucleotides: 9. Per germline, CDR1 SGHVS and CDR2 FQNEAQ. The CDR3 is 13 residues long. The CDR3 nucleotides are TGTGCCAGCCGATGGGGGACAGGGAATGAGCAGTACTTC. It yields the protein CASRWGTGNEQYF.

The chain uses TRBV12-3 or TRBV12-4 and TRBJ2-3, with 7 bases fitting TRBD2. CDR3 length equals 15 residues. Trimming at V came to 7 bases and at J to 1 base, leaving 8 bases not matched to a gene. This chain's CDR3 is CASTSGAGGTDTQYF. In DNA, the CDR3 is TGTGCCAGCACGTCCGGCGCGGGGGGCACAGATACGCAGTATTTT.

This clonotype was seen only a few times. The chain recombines TRBV7-2 with TRBJ2-1, with 8 bases identical to TRBD2. Germline CDR1 and CDR2: SGHTA and FQGNSA. Trimming removed 6 bases from V and 4 bases from J; junction bases left unmatched: 11. The CDR3 contains 16 residues. CDR3 nucleotides: TGTGCCAGCAGTTCCCGACTAGCGCCGATGTACAATGAGCAGTTCTTC. Translating it yields CASSSRLAPMYNEQFF.

This clonotype was seen only a few times. The CDR3 sequence: CAISELPHVAGGEYNEQFF. The CDR3 DNA reads as TGTGCCATCAGTGAGTTACCCCACGTAGCGGGGGGAGAGTACAATGAGCAGTTCTTC. The genes are TRBV10-3 and TRBJ2-1; 10 nucleotides match TRBD2. The CDR3 spans 19 residues. In germline, CDR1 is ENHRY, CDR2 SYGVKD. The trim removed 1 base at V and 4 bases at J, leaving 13 bases unmatched.

The rearrangement uses TRBV7-2 and TRBJ2-2, with a weak D call TRBD2 (5 bases). This CDR3 has 16 amino acids. The germline gives CDR1 SGHTA, CDR2 FQGNSA. V dropped 3 bases and J dropped 1 base, with 12 bases sitting between them. Here the CDR3 DNA reads TGTGCCAGCAGCTTTGGCGGACTTCAGAACACCGGGGAGCTGTTTTTT. Translation: CASSFGGLQNTGELFF.

The rearrangement joins TRBV5-5 to TRBJ2-1; a possible D gene is TRBD2 (6 bases). V was clipped by 1 base and J by 5 bases, with 13 bases between them. Germline V gene lookup returns CDR1 SGHKS and CDR2 YYEKEE (reference sequence). This CDR3 has 15 amino acids. CDR3 in DNA: TGTGCCAGCAGCTTGTTGCAGGGACTGAACAATGAGCAGTTCTTC. Translating it yields CASSLLQGLNNEQFF.

This clonotype was detected only a few times. The chain recombines TRBV20-1 with TRBJ2-7, with 8 nucleotides matching TRBD2. From germline, CDR1 is DFQATT and CDR2 SNEGSKA (reference sequence). CDR3 length: 16 amino acids. With 2 bases clipped from V and 0 bases from J, the junction kept 9 bases outside the gene matches. This CDR3 reads CSARPTGGGFSYEQYF. The CDR3 DNA follows: TGCAGTGCTAGACCGACCGGCGGGGGGTTCTCCTACGAGCAGTACTTC.

This clonotype was seen only once. The V call is TRBV11-2, the J call TRBJ1-1; a weak D match, TRBD1 (5 bases). This CDR3 is 15 amino acids long. V lost 6 bases, J lost 1 base, and 15 bases lay in between. The germline CDR1 and CDR2 sequences are SGHAT and FQNNGV. The CDR3, as DNA: TGTGCCAGCAGTGGACGGGCAGGGAGGAACACTGAAGCTTTCTTT. Translating it yields CASSGRAGRNTEAFF.

J is TRBJ2-3 and V is TRBV5-1; tentatively, D is TRBD1 (5 bases). Germline V gene lookup returns CDR1 SGHRS and CDR2 YFSETQ. This CDR3 spans 15 amino acids. The germline V and J ends were trimmed by 0 bases and 4 bases, with 12 bases remaining between them. The CDR3 nucleotides are TGCGCCAGCAGCTTGGCCACAGGAGACGCAGATACGCAGTATTTT. This sequence encodes CASSLATGDADTQYF.

The V gene is TRBV7-2, the J gene TRBJ2-5, with unresolved D. This CDR3 has 16 residues. The germline V gene has CDR1 SGHTA and CDR2 FQGNSA. V was shortened by 1 base and J by 1 base, with 13 bases between the two germline ends. The DNA of the CDR3 is TGTGCCAGCAGCTTAGTTTCTGCCCCAAGCCAAGAGACCCAGTACTTC. Its protein is CASSLVSAPSQETQYF.

The CDR3 reads CASSKEHCQASGRSYEQYF. The DNA for the CDR3 is TGTGCCAGCAGCAAAGAACACTGTCAAGCTAGCGGCCGATCCTACGAGCAGTACTTC. The chain recombines TRBV21-1 with TRBJ2-7; the table's TRBD2 call for D was not verified on the DNA. TRBV21-1 is deemed a pseudogene. The CDR3 length is 19 residues.

The chain joins TRBV7-2 to TRBJ2-5; D is ambiguous. Germline V gene sequence: CDR1 SGHTA, CDR2 FQGNSA. This CDR3 spans 13 amino acids. V was shortened by 5 bases and J by 7 bases, with 14 bases between the two germline ends. CDR3 in amino acids: CASSPDQTGTQYF. The CDR3 DNA sequence: TGTGCCAGCAGCCCGGACCAGACGGGGACCCAGTACTTC.